These T cell receptor beta chains were read from a single sample in a study of T-cell memory formation after mild COVID-19. TCRdb re-called the 5' RACE reads with MiXCR, one entry per CDR3 protein. The table records roughly 240,000 distinct CDR3 sequences, 15% of them present only once. Sequenced material: PBMCs or a T cell subset sorted from them (not recorded which). All receptors derive from an adult woman who had mild COVID-19 (a few samples of this study predate the infection). Cell type and time point are not known. The CDR3 runs from the conserved cysteine through the conserved F or W. The order of the fields is clone size, J gene, V gene, D gene, CDR3 protein, CDR3 DNA. D genes are given only for firm matches. Expanded clones get a size class; other rows say once, few or many, or leave the size out.

abundance: few
j_gene: TRBJ2-1
v_gene: TRBV6-5
d_gene: TRBD1
CDR3aa: CASRSTGGNEQFF
CDR3nt: TGTGCCAGCAGATCGACAGGGGGGAATGAGCAGTTCTTC

abundance: .
j_gene: TRBJ1-1
v_gene: TRBV18
d_gene: TRBD1
CDR3aa: CASSPIGTGMNTEAFF
CDR3nt: TGTGCCAGCTCACCTATAGGGACAGGAATGAACACTGAAGCTTTCTTT

abundance: few
j_gene: TRBJ2-2
v_gene: TRBV9
d_gene: .
CDR3aa: CASSVGPAPGPYTGELFF
CDR3nt: TGTGCCAGCAGCGTAGGTCCAGCCCCGGGGCCGTACACCGGGGAGCTGTTTTTT

abundance: few
j_gene: TRBJ1-1
v_gene: TRBV12-3/TRBV12-4
d_gene: .
CDR3aa: CASSYPRGTNTEAFF
CDR3nt: TGTGCCAGCAGTTACCCCCGAGGGACTAACACTGAAGCTTTCTTT

abundance: few
j_gene: TRBJ2-3
v_gene: TRBV7-9
d_gene: TRBD2
CDR3aa: CASSLRVTSGTGDTQYF
CDR3nt: TGTGCCAGCAGCTTAAGGGTGACTAGCGGGACCGGAGATACGCAGTATTTT

abundance: few
j_gene: TRBJ1-1
v_gene: TRBV5-1
d_gene: .
CDR3aa: CASSLGMGTEAFF
CDR3nt: TGCGCCAGCAGCTTGGGGATGGGGACTGAAGCTTTCTTT

abundance: .
j_gene: TRBJ2-1
v_gene: TRBV5-1
d_gene: TRBD2
CDR3aa: CASSLEGLGRNEQFF
CDR3nt: TGCGCCAGCAGCTTGGAGGGACTAGGACGGAATGAGCAGTTCTTC

abundance: few
j_gene: TRBJ2-6
v_gene: TRBV5-1
d_gene: .
CDR3aa: CASSVTVSGANVLTF
CDR3nt: TGCGCCAGCAGCGTTACAGTCTCTGGGGCCAACGTCCTGACTTTC

abundance: .
j_gene: TRBJ1-3
v_gene: TRBV5-1
d_gene: .
CDR3aa: CASSASSGARSGNTIYF
CDR3nt: TGCGCCAGCAGCGCATCTTCAGGGGCCCGCTCTGGAAACACCATATATTTT

abundance: .
j_gene: TRBJ2-1
v_gene: TRBV29-1
d_gene: TRBD2
CDR3aa: CSVARAGGEQFF
CDR3nt: TGCAGCGTTGCCAGGGCGGGGGGTGAGCAGTTCTTC

abundance: .
j_gene: TRBJ2-7
v_gene: TRBV6-1
d_gene: TRBD2
CDR3aa: CASIKGLAGGPREQYF
CDR3nt: TGTGCCAGCATAAAGGGACTAGCGGGGGGGCCTCGAGAGCAGTACTTC

abundance: .
j_gene: TRBJ2-1
v_gene: TRBV20-1
d_gene: .
CDR3aa: CSATLGGPLPSEQFF
CDR3nt: TGCAGTGCTACTCTTGGTGGACCCCTCCCCTCGGAGCAGTTCTTC

abundance: .
j_gene: TRBJ2-1
v_gene: TRBV10-3
d_gene: .
CDR3aa: CAISRGGTNEQFF
CDR3nt: TGTGCCATCAGTAGGGGGGGGACCAATGAGCAGTTCTTC

abundance: many
j_gene: TRBJ2-3
v_gene: TRBV7-9
d_gene: .
CDR3aa: CASSFDRYTDTQYF
CDR3nt: TGTGCCAGCAGCTTCGACAGGTACACAGATACGCAGTATTTT

abundance: .
j_gene: TRBJ1-3
v_gene: TRBV11-2
d_gene: .
CDR3aa: CASSPLRERGNTIYF
CDR3nt: TGTGCCAGCAGCCCCCTGCGAGAGAGAGGAAACACCATATATTTT

abundance: .
j_gene: TRBJ2-2
v_gene: TRBV20-1
d_gene: .
CDR3aa: CSARADLAGELFF
CDR3nt: TGCAGTGCTAGAGCAGACTTGGCCGGGGAGCTGTTTTTT

abundance: many
j_gene: TRBJ1-1
v_gene: TRBV19
d_gene: TRBD1
CDR3aa: CASSRQGMNTEAFF
CDR3nt: TGTGCCAGCAGCAGACAGGGTATGAACACTGAAGCTTTCTTT

abundance: few
j_gene: TRBJ2-7
v_gene: TRBV30
d_gene: TRBD2
CDR3aa: CAWSGLAGGPTYEQYF
CDR3nt: TGTGCCTGGTCCGGACTAGCGGGGGGACCGACCTACGAGCAGTACTTC

abundance: .
j_gene: TRBJ1-1
v_gene: TRBV10-3
d_gene: .
CDR3aa: CAISDSWGAEAEAFF
CDR3nt: TGTGCCATCAGTGATTCCTGGGGCGCCGAGGCTGAAGCTTTCTTT

abundance: few
j_gene: TRBJ1-1
v_gene: TRBV20-1
d_gene: .
CDR3aa: CSARAADQNTEAFF
CDR3nt: TGCAGTGCTAGAGCGGCGGATCAGAACACTGAAGCTTTCTTT

abundance: .
j_gene: TRBJ2-1
v_gene: TRBV15
d_gene: TRBD1
CDR3aa: CATSREGQGAEFF
CDR3nt: TGTGCCACCAGCAGAGAGGGACAGGGGGCAGAGTTCTTC

abundance: many
j_gene: TRBJ2-3
v_gene: TRBV5-1
d_gene: TRBD2
CDR3aa: CASSLLAGSSTDTQYF
CDR3nt: TGCGCCAGCAGCCTTTTAGCGGGTTCATCCACAGATACGCAGTATTTT

abundance: .
j_gene: TRBJ1-1
v_gene: TRBV6-2/TRBV6-3
d_gene: .
CDR3aa: CASSSGHPNTEAFF
CDR3nt: TGTGCCAGCAGCTCGGGACACCCGAACACTGAAGCTTTCTTT

abundance: many
j_gene: TRBJ2-7
v_gene: TRBV6-5
d_gene: .
CDR3aa: CASSYTATSYEQYF
CDR3nt: TGTGCCAGCAGTTACACAGCAACCTCCTACGAGCAGTACTTC

abundance: .
j_gene: TRBJ2-7
v_gene: TRBV6-2/TRBV6-3
d_gene: .
CDR3aa: CASSLDFYEQYF
CDR3nt: TGTGCCAGCAGCCTGGACTTCTACGAGCAGTACTTC

abundance: few
j_gene: TRBJ2-7
v_gene: TRBV4-3
d_gene: .
CDR3aa: CASSQDGGPTYEQYF
CDR3nt: TGCGCCAGCAGCCAAGATGGGGGGCCCACCTACGAGCAGTACTTC

abundance: .
j_gene: TRBJ2-3
v_gene: TRBV18
d_gene: TRBD2
CDR3aa: CASSPGLGGTDTQYF
CDR3nt: TGTGCCAGCTCACCAGGACTAGGGGGCACAGATACGCAGTATTTT

abundance: .
j_gene: TRBJ2-5
v_gene: TRBV12-3/TRBV12-4
d_gene: TRBD1
CDR3aa: CASTVPGGQETQYF
CDR3nt: TGTGCCAGCACTGTACCAGGGGGCCAAGAGACCCAGTACTTC

abundance: few
j_gene: TRBJ2-3
v_gene: TRBV2
d_gene: TRBD2
CDR3aa: CASSVWTSDDTQYF
CDR3nt: TGTGCCAGCAGTGTTTGGACTAGCGACGATACGCAGTATTTT

abundance: few
j_gene: TRBJ2-1
v_gene: TRBV5-7
d_gene: TRBD1
CDR3aa: CASSRVNATGGWGNEQFF
CDR3nt: TGTGCCAGCAGTAGAGTAAACGCAACAGGGGGCTGGGGCAATGAGCAGTTCTTC

abundance: few
j_gene: TRBJ1-2
v_gene: TRBV4-3
d_gene: TRBD1
CDR3aa: CASSQFGGTEYYGYTF
CDR3nt: TGCGCCAGCAGCCAATTTGGAGGGACAGAATACTATGGCTACACCTTC

abundance: .
j_gene: TRBJ1-2
v_gene: TRBV5-1
d_gene: .
CDR3aa: CASSLGQPIYGYTF
CDR3nt: TGCGCCAGCAGCTTGGGGCAGCCAATCTATGGCTACACCTTC

abundance: .
j_gene: TRBJ1-1
v_gene: TRBV5-6
d_gene: .
CDR3aa: CASSFVTGGTEAFF
CDR3nt: TGTGCCAGCAGCTTCGTAACAGGTGGCACTGAAGCTTTCTTT

abundance: few
j_gene: TRBJ1-2
v_gene: TRBV7-9
d_gene: .
CDR3aa: CASGQPEINYGYTF
CDR3nt: TGTGCCAGCGGACAGCCCGAGATTAACTATGGCTACACCTTC

abundance: .
j_gene: TRBJ2-2
v_gene: TRBV2
d_gene: TRBD1
CDR3aa: CASKRWTGNTGELFF
CDR3nt: TGTGCCAGCAAAAGATGGACAGGGAACACCGGGGAGCTGTTTTTT

abundance: .
j_gene: TRBJ2-2
v_gene: TRBV30
d_gene: TRBD2
CDR3aa: CAWSVLAGGYTGELFF
CDR3nt: TGTGCCTGGAGTGTACTAGCGGGGGGGTACACCGGGGAGCTGTTTTTT

abundance: few
j_gene: TRBJ2-5
v_gene: TRBV7-2
d_gene: .
CDR3aa: CASSLPPAETQYF
CDR3nt: TGTGCCAGCAGCTTACCCCCGGCAGAGACCCAGTACTTC